Listed below are T cell receptor beta chains from one sample, sequenced in a study of OX40 agonist ivuxolimab in advanced cancers. Clones were read by immunoSEQ multiplex PCR, and TCRdb kept only the in-frame ones, dropping some. This sample has some 80,000 clones; approximately 90% occur once, and the top ten carry over 0.35%. The starting material was CD4+ or CD8+ T cells sorted from blood, obtained in a trial of the OX40 agonist ivuxolimab. These receptors all come from an adult with an advanced solid tumor such as melanoma, head and neck, liver or kidney cancer. CDR3s include the opening cysteine and the closing phenylalanine or tryptophan. Each record gives: V gene, clone size, CDR3 length, J gene, D gene, CDR3 DNA, CDR3 protein. The D gene is left open where the match is weak. Size values are once, few and many counts, or a class for expanded clones, and some rows have none.

>TRBV14|.|15|TRBJ2-1|TRBD1
TGTGCCAGCAGCCCGCGACAGGGAAGAACAAGTGAGCAGTTCTTC
CASSPRQGRTSEQFF
>TRBV19|.|15|TRBJ2-1|.
TGTGCCAGTCAATCCTGGGCGGGAAGAGAGAATGAGCAGTTCTTC
CASQSWAGRENEQFF
>TRBV10-1|.|14|TRBJ2-2|.
TGCGCCAGCAGTGACACAGGAGACACCGGGGAGCTGTTTTTT
CASSDTGDTGELFF
>TRBV7-9|.|12|TRBJ1-1|.
TGTGCCAGCAGCCTACCGCTGTCTGAAGCTTTCTTT
CASSLPLSEAFF
>TRBV7-8|.|15|TRBJ2-7|TRBD2
TGTGCCAGCAGTTTCGGGTCTAGCGGGACCCACGAGCAGTACTTC
CASSFGSSGTHEQYF
>TRBV19|.|16|TRBJ2-7|TRBD2
TGTGCCAGTAGTCAATTAGCGGGAGTTTCTCTCTACGAGCAGTACTTC
CASSQLAGVSLYEQYF
>TRBV6-1|.|14|TRBJ2-1|.
TGTGCCACCGCGGAGGGTAGCTCAAACAATGAGCAGTTCTTC
CATAEGSSNNEQFF
>TRBV30|.|15|TRBJ2-2|TRBD2
TGTGCCTGGACTAGCGGGAGCACGAACACCGGGGAGCTGTTTTTT
CAWTSGSTNTGELFF
>TRBV4-3|.|15|TRBJ2-7|TRBD1
TGCGCCAGCAGCCAAGGTGGAACAGGGGGGTACGAGCAGTACTTC
CASSQGGTGGYEQYF
>TRBV5-1|.|14|TRBJ1-2|.
TGCGCCAGCAGCCCCAATGGGGAGCTCAATGGCTACACCTTC
CASSPNGELNGYTF
>TRBV6-1|.|15|TRBJ1-3|.
TGTGCCAGCAGTGAACAGGGCAGAGAAGGAAACACCATATATTTT
CASSEQGREGNTIYF
>TRBV12-5|once|16|TRBJ1-4|.
TGTGCTAGTGGAGCTGGACAGCCGTCCACTAATGAAAAACTGTTTTTT
CASGAGQPSTNEKLFF
>TRBV7-9|.|15|TRBJ2-5|TRBD2
TGTGCCAGCAGCCTATATACTACTAGCGGGAAAACCCAGTACTTC
CASSLYTTSGKTQYF
>TRBV30|.|13|TRBJ1-1|TRBD1
TGTGCCTGGGGACAGGGGGCCCGCACTGAAGCTTTCTTT
CAWGQGARTEAFF
>TRBV19|.|15|TRBJ2-1|TRBD1
TGTGCCAGTAGTATGGCTGAGGCAGGGGGCCGTGAGCAGTTCTTC
CASSMAEAGGREQFF
>TRBV19|.|16|TRBJ2-7|.
TGTGCCAGCTCCCGGACGACTAGTAGGGGCGCGTACGAGCAGTACTTC
CASSRTTSRGAYEQYF
>TRBV19|once|12|TRBJ1-3|.
TGTGCCAGTATCAGCTCTGGAAACACCATATATTTT
CASISSGNTIYF
>TRBV2|.|14|TRBJ2-5|TRBD1
TGTGCCAGCAGGCCGGGACAGCCACCTGAGACCCAGTACTTC
CASRPGQPPETQYF
>TRBV15|.|14|TRBJ2-7|.
TGTGCCACCAGCAGAGTAAAGAGCTCCTACGAGCAGTACTTC
CATSRVKSSYEQYF
>TRBV10-1|few|13|TRBJ1-5|.
TGCGCCAGCAGTGAGGCGGGTTATCAGCCCCAGCATTTT
CASSEAGYQPQHF
>TRBV7-6|.|15|TRBJ2-7|TRBD2
TGTGCCAGCAGCCCACAGACTAGCGCAACCTACGAGCAGTACTTC
CASSPQTSATYEQYF
>TRBV18|.|13|TRBJ2-1|TRBD2
TGTGCCAGCTCGGAGGGAGGGGACAATGAGCAGTTCTTC
CASSEGGDNEQFF
>TRBV7-2|.|15|TRBJ2-1|TRBD2
TGTGCCAGCAGCTTAGTATCGGGGACTAGCAATGAGCAGTTCTTC
CASSLVSGTSNEQFF
>TRBV9|.|18|TRBJ2-3|TRBD2
TGTGCCAGCAGCGAGGGACTAGCGGGAGGGCGCCTACGAGATACGCAGTATTTT
CASSEGLAGGRLRDTQYF
>TRBV10-2|.|14|TRBJ2-3|.
TGCGCCAGCATGGAGGGATACGGCACAGATACGCAGTATTTT
CASMEGYGTDTQYF
>TRBV11-2|.|16|TRBJ2-7|TRBD1
TGTGCCAGCAGCTTAGGGCCGGGACAGGGAACCTACGAGCAGTACTTC
CASSLGPGQGTYEQYF
>TRBV4-3|few|11|TRBJ1-1|.
TGCGTCCCCCCGGGGCGGACTGAAGCTTTCTTT
CVPPGRTEAFF
>TRBV18|.|15|TRBJ2-3|TRBD2
TGTGCCAGCTCACCACGGACTAGCGGCACAGATACGCAGTATTTT
CASSPRTSGTDTQYF
>TRBV5-4|.|16|TRBJ2-1|.
TGTGCCAGCAGCTTCGGGGGGCGCCGATTCTACAATGAGCAGTTCTTC
CASSFGGRRFYNEQFF
>TRBV5-4|.|15|TRBJ1-3|.
TGTGCCAGCAGCTTGAGGGAATTCTCTGGAAACACCATATATTTT
CASSLREFSGNTIYF
>TRBV6-5|.|15|TRBJ2-1|TRBD2
TGTGCCAGCAGTACCGGGACTAGCGGGTGGGGTGAGCAGTTCTTC
CASSTGTSGWGEQFF
>TRBV2|.|13|TRBJ2-7|.
TGTGCCAGCAGAAGGGACGGCTACTACGAGCAGTACTTC
CASRRDGYYEQYF
>TRBV5-5|.|15|TRBJ1-5|.
TGTGCCAGCAGCTTGGAAAGGCAGGGGTCTCAGCCCCAGCATTTT
CASSLERQGSQPQHF
>TRBV7-9|.|13|TRBJ1-5|.
TGTGCCAGCAGCTTAGCGTTTGGTCAGCCCCAGCATTTT
CASSLAFGQPQHF
>TRBV12-5|.|15|TRBJ2-7|.
TGTGCTAGTGGTTTGGTACCCGTCAGCTCCTACGAGCAGTACTTC
CASGLVPVSSYEQYF
>TRBV19|once|15|TRBJ2-7|TRBD2
TGTGCCAGTAGTAGACTAGCGGGAAGCTCCTACGAGCAGTACTTC
CASSRLAGSSYEQYF